This record looks at one T cell receptor (beta chain) sequence and its context. The sample originates from a study of blood T cell repertoires in COVID-19. About the study: Acute and convalescent COVID-19 specimens originated in the United States, Italy and Spain. The cDNA or gDNA used as material had been derived from T cells, B-cell-depleted T cells, or PBMCs.

Authors' methods: From reference gene primer amplification, estimates of nucleated cell counts were derived. Profiled with immunoSEQ multiplex PCR; TCRdb holds only in-frame clones, not every one. From that table come the V and J calls and clone size; the DNA was used to work out D and trimming. The table lists more than 400,000 clones, 70% to 90% of them singletons, with 3.2% in the top ten. The CDR3 extends over 15 amino acids. J was trimmed by 3 bases and V by 6 bases; bases with no gene match: 8. CDR1 and CDR2 (germline): MDHEN, SYDVKM. The sequencing input was peripheral blood. The chain has TRBV28 and TRBJ2-7; 10 positions match TRBD2. The receptor comes from a human donor in a cohort sampled during active COVID-19. The CDR3 sequence: CASSPQLAGFYEQYF. The CDR3 DNA sequence: TGTGCCAGCAGCCCGCAACTAGCGGGATTCTACGAGCAGTACTTC.